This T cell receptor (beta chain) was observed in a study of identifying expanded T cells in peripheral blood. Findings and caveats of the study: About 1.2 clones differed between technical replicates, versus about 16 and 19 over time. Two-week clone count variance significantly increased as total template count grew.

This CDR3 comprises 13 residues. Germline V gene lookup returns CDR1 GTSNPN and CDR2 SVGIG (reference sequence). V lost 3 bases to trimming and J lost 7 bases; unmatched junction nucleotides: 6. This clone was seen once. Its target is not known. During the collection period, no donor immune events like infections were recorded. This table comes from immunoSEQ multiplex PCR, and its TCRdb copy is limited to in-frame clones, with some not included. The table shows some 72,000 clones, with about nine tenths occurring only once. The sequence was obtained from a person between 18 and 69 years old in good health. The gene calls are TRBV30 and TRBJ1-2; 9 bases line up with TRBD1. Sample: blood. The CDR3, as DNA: TGTGCCTGGAGCGGACAGGGGACGGGTGGCTACACCTTC. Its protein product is CAWSGQGTGGYTF.